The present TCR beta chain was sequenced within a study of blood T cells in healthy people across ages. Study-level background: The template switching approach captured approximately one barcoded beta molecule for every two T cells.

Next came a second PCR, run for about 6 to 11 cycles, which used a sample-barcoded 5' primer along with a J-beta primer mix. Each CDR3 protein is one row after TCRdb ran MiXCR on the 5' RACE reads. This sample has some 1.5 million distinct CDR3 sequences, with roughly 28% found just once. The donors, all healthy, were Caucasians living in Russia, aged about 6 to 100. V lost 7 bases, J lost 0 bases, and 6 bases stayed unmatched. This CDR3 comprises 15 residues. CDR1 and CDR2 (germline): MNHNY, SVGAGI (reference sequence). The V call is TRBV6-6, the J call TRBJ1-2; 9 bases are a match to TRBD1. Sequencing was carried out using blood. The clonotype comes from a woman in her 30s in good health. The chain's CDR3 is CASMDRGFSNYGYTF. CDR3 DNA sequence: TGTGCCAGCATGGACAGGGGTTTTTCTAACTATGGCTACACCTTC.